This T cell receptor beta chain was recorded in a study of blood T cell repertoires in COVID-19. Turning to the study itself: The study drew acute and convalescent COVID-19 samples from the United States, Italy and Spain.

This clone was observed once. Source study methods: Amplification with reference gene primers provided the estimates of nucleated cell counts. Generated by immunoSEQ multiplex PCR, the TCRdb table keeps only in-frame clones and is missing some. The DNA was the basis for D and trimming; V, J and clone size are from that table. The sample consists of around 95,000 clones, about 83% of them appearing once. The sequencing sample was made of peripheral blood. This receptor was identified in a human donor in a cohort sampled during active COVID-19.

CDR3 in DNA: TGTGCCAGCCGAGCCCGCACAGATACGCAGTATTTT. Translating it yields CASRARTDTQYF. The gene calls are TRBV7-8 and TRBJ2-3; D call uncertain. Between the trimmed V and J ends, which lost 8 bases and 1 base, there was a span of 7 bases. CDR3 length: 12 residues. CDR1 and CDR2 from the germline V gene are SGHVS and FQNEAQ.